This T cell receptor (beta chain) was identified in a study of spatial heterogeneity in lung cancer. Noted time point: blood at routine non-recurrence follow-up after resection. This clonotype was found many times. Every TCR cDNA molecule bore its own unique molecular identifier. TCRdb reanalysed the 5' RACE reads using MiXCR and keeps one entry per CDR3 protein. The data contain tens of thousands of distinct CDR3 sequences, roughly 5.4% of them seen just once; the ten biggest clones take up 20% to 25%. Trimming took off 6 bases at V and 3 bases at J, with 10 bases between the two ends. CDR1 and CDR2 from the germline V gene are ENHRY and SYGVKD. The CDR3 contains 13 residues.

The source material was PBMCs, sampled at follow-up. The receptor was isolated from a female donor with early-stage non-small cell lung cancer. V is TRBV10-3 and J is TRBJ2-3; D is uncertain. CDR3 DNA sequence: TGTGCCATCAGCAAGGACGAGACAGATACGCAGTATTTT. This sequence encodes CAISKDETDTQYF.